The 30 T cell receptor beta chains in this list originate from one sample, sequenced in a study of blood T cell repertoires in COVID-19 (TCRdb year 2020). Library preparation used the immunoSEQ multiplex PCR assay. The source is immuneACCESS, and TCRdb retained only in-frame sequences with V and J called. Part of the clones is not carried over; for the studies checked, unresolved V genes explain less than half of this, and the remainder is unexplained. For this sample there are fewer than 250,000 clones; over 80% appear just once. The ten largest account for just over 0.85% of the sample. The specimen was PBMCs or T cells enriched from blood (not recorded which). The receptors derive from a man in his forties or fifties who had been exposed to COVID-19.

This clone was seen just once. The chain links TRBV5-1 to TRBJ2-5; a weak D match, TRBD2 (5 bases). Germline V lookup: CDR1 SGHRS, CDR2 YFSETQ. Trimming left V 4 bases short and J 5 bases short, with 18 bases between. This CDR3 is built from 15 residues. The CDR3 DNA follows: TGCGCCAGCAGCCTGATAGCGATCCTGGGGGAGACCCAGTACTTC. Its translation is CASSLIAILGETQYF.

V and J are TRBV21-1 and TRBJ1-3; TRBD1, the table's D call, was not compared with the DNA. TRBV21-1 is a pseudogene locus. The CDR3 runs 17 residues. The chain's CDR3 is CASSNKLGADSGNTIYF. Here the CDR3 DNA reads TGTGCCAGCAGCAACAAGTTGGGGGCTGACTCTGGAAACACCATATATTTT.

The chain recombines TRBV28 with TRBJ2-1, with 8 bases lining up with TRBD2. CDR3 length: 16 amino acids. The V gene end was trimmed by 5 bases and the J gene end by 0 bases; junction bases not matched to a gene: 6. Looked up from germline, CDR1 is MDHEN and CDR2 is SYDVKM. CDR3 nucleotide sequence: TGTGCCAGCAGTGATAGCGGGGCAAGCTCCTACAATGAGCAGTTCTTC. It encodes CASSDSGASSYNEQFF.

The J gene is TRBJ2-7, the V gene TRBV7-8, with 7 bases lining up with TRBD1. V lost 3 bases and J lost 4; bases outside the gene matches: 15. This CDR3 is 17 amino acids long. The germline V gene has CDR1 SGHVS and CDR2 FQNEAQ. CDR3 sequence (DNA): TGTGCCAGCAGCTTGACACCCTCCGGGACAGAACTTTACGAGCAGTACTTC. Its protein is CASSLTPSGTELYEQYF.

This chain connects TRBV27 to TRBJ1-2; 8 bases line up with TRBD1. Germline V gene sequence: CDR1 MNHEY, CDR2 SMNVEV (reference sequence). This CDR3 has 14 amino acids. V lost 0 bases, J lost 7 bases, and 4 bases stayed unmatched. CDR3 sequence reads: CASSLSMTGVGYTF. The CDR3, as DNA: TGTGCCAGCAGTTTATCAATGACAGGGGTTGGCTACACCTTC.

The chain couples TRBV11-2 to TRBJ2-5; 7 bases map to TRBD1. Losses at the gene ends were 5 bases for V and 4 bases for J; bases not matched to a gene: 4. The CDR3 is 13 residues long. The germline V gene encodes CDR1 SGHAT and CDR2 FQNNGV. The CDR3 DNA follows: TGTGCCAGCAGCCGGACAGGCTTAGAGACCCAGTACTTC. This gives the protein CASSRTGLETQYF.

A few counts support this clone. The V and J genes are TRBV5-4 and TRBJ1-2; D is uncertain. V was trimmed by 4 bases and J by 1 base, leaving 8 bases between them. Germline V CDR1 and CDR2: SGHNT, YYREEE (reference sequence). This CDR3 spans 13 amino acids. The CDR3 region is CASSRANNYGYTF. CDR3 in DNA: TGTGCCAGCAGCCGTGCTAATAACTATGGCTACACCTTC.

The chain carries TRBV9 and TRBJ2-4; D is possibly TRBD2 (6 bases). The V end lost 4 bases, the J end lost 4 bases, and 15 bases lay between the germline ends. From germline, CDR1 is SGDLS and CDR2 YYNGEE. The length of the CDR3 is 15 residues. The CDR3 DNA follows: TGTGCCAGCAGCTCCGCCCCCGGGAGTAAAAACATTCAGTACTTC. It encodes CASSSAPGSKNIQYF.

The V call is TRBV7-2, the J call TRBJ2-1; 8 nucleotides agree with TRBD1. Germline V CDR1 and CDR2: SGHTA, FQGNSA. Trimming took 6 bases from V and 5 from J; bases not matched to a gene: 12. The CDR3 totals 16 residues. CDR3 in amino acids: CASRFPGQGTHNEQFF. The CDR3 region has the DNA TGTGCCAGCAGATTTCCAGGACAGGGTACCCACAATGAGCAGTTCTTC. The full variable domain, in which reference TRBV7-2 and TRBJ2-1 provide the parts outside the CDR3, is GAGVSQSPSNKVTEKGKDVELRCDPISGHTALYWYRQSLGQGLEFLIYFQGNSAPDKSGLPSDRFSAERTGGSVSTLTIQRTQQEDSAVYLCASRFPGQGTHNEQFFGPGTRLTVL.

The CDR3 is CASSPGRGEGRSYEQYF. For the CDR3, the DNA is TGTGCCAGCAGCCCCGGCAGGGGTGAAGGAAGGTCCTACGAGCAGTACTTC. The chain uses TRBV11-2 and TRBJ2-7, with D maybe TRBD1 (6 bases). Germline V gene sequence: CDR1 SGHAT, CDR2 FQNNGV. With 5 bases removed from V and 1 base from J, the gap between germline ends came to 21 bases. This CDR3 is 17 amino acids long.

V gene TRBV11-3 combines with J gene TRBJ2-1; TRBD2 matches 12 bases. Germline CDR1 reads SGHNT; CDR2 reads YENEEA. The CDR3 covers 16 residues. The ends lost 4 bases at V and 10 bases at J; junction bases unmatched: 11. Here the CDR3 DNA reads TGTGCCAGCAGCTCCGACGGACTAGCGGGGTCTGGAGAGCAGTTCTTC. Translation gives CASSSDGLAGSGEQFF.

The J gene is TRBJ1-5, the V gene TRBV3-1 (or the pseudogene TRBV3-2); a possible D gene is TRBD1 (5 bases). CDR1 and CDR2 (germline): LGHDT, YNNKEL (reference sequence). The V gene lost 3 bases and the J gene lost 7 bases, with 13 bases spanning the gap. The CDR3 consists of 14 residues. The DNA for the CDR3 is TGTGCCAGCAGCCATCCGGGACTCAGACAGCCCCAGCATTTT. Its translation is CASSHPGLRQPQHF.

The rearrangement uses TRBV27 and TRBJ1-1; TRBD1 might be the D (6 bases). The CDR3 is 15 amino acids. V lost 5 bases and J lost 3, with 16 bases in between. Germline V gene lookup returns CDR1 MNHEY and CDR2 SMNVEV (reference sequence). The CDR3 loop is CASSPPDRHHTEAFF. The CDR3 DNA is TGTGCCAGCAGTCCCCCGGACAGACATCACACTGAAGCTTTCTTT.

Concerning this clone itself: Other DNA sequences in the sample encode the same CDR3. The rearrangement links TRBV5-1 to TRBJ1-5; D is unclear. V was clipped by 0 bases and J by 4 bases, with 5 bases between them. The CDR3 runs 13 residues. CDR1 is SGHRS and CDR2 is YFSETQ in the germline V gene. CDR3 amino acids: CASSLDSNQPQHF. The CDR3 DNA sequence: TGCGCCAGCAGCTTGGACAGTAATCAGCCCCAGCATTTT.

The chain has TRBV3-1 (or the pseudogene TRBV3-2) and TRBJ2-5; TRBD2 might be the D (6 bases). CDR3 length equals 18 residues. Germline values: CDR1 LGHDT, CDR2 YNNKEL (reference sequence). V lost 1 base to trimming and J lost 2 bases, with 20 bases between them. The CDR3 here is CASSQVRFGGRRQETQYF. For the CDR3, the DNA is TGTGCCAGCAGCCAAGTAAGGTTCGGTGGGAGGAGACAAGAGACCCAGTACTTC.

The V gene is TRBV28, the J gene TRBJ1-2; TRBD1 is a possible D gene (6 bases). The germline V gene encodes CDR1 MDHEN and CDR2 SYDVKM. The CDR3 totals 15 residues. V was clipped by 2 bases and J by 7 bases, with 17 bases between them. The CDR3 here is CASSLAGTPATGYTF. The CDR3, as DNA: TGTGCCAGCAGTTTAGCCGGGACACCCGCTACTGGCTACACCTTC.

The DNA for the CDR3 is TGTGCCAGCAGCTGGGGGCGGGTCTTCCATTATGGCTACACCTTC. Protein: CASSWGRVFHYGYTF. This sequence joins TRBV11-2 and TRBJ1-2; D is perhaps TRBD1 (6 bases). Germline CDR1 reads SGHAT; CDR2 reads FQNNGV. V was clipped by 4 bases and J by 5 bases, with 17 bases between them. The length of the CDR3 is 15 residues.

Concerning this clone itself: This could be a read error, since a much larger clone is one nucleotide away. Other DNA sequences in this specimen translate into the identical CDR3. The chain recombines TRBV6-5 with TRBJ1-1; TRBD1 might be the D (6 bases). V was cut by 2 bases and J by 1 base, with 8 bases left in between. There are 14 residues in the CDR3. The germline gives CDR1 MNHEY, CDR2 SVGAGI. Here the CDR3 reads CASSYDRRNTEAFF. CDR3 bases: TGTGCCAGCAGTTACGACAGGAGGAACACTGAAGCTTTCTTT.

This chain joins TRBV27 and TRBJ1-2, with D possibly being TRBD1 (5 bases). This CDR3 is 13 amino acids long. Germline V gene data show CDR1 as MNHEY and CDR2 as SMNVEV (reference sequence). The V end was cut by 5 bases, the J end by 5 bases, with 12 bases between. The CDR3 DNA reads TGTGCCAGCAGTGCGGACCGGGGGTATGGCTACACCTTC. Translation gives CASSADRGYGYTF.

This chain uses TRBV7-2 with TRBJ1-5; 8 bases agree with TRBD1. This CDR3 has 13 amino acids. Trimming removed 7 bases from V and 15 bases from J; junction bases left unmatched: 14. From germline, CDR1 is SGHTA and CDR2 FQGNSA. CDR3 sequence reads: CASTAGQGALPHF. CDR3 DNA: TGTGCCAGCACCGCAGGGCAGGGGGCGCTTCCGCATTTT.

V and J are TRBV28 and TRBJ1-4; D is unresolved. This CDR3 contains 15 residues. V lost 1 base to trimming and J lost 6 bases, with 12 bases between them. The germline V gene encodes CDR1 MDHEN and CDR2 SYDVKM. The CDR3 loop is CASSLLGGRDEKLFF. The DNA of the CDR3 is TGTGCCAGCAGTTTATTAGGAGGGCGCGATGAAAAACTGTTTTTT.

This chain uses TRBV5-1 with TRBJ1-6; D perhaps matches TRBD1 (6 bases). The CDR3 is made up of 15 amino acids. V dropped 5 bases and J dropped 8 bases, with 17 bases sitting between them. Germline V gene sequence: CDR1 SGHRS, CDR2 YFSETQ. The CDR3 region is CASRYRTGTDSPLHF. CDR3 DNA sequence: TGCGCCAGCAGGTATAGAACAGGGACCGATTCACCCCTCCACTTT.

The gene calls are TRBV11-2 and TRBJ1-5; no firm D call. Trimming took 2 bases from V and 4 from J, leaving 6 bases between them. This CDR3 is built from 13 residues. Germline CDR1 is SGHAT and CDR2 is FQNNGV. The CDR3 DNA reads TGTGCCAGCAGCTTACGGGAAAATCAGCCCCAGCATTTT. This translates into CASSLRENQPQHF.

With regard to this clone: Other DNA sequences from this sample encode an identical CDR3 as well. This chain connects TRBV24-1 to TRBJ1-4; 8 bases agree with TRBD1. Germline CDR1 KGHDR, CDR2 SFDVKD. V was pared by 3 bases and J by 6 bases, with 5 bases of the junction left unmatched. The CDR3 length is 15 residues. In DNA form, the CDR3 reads TGTGCCACCAGTGATCCCGGGACAGGTGATGAAAAACTGTTTTTT. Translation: CATSDPGTGDEKLFF.

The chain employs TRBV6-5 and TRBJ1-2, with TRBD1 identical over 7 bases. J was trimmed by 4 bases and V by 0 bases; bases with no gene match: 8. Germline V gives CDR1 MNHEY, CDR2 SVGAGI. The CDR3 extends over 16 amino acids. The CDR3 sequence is CASSYSRQGPLYGYTF. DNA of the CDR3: TGTGCCAGCAGTTACTCGAGACAGGGTCCCCTCTATGGCTACACCTTC.

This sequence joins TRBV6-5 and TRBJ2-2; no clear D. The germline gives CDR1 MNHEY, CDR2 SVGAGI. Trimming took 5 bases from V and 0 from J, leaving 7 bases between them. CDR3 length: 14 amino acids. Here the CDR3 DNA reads TGTGCCAGCAGTCCTAACCCGAACACCGGGGAGCTGTTTTTT. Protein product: CASSPNPNTGELFF.

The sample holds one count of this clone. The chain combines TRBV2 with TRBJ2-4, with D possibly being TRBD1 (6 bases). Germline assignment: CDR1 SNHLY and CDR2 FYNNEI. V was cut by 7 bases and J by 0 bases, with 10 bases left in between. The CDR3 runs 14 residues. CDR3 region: CASNLQGAKNIQYF. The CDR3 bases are TGTGCCAGCAATCTACAGGGAGCCAAAAACATTCAGTACTTC.

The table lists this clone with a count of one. CDR3 in amino acids: CASSGGLAGPQETQYF. The CDR3 region has the DNA TGTGCCAGCAGTGGCGGACTAGCCGGACCCCAAGAGACCCAGTACTTC. The V and J genes are TRBV6-1 and TRBJ2-5, with TRBD2 matching over 8 bases. The germline V gene encodes CDR1 MNHNS and CDR2 SASEGT. V gave up 4 bases and J gave up 1 base; unmatched junction bases: 8. The CDR3 contains 16 residues.

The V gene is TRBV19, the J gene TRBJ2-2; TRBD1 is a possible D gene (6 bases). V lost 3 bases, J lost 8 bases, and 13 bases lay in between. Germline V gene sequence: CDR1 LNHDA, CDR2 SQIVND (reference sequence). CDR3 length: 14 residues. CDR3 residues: CASSMPGQRGELFF. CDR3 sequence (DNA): TGTGCCAGTAGTATGCCGGGACAAAGAGGGGAGCTGTTTTTT.

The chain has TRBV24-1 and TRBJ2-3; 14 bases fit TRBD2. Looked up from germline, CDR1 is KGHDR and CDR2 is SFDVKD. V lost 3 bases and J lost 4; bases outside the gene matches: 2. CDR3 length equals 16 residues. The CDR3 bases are TGTGCCACCAGTGATACGGGACTAGCGGGAGCAGATACGCAGTATTTT. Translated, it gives CATSDTGLAGADTQYF.